This T cell receptor beta chain came from a study of cytomegalovirus exposure and HLA in healthy donors. Study context: Of all 360 or so donors who were genotyped, 75% to 85% belonged to the Caucasian-associated ancestry cluster.

As to this clone: Its matching antigen is unknown.

The study, taken as a whole, reports: As a later analysis revealed, the rate of TCR association differed by HLA locus, with DRB1 most and HLA-C fewest.

CDR3 size: 15 residues. The V gene end was trimmed by 6 bases and the J gene end by 4 bases; junction bases not matched to a gene: 6. Germline loops: CDR1 SNHLY, CDR2 FYNNEI. PCR used 60 Vbeta primers and 13 Jbeta primers. The table came from immunoSEQ multiplex PCR; TCRdb's copy has only in-frame clones and leaves some out. The profile covers 100,000 to 120,000 clones, with approximately 79% appearing a single time and around 5.9% taken by the ten largest. This TCR was sampled from a young man in good health and CMV-seropositive. This chain uses TRBV2 with TRBJ1-6; 7 positions agree with TRBD1. The sequencing input was PBMCs. CDR3 sequence: CASSKDRPYNSPLHF. The CDR3 DNA follows: TGTGCCAGCAGCAAGGACAGGCCATATAATTCACCCCTCCACTTT.